The 28 T cell receptor beta chains listed next were all sequenced from one sample in a study of Ad26.COV2.S vaccination and SARS-CoV-2 variants. Sequencing was performed with immunoSEQ multiplex PCR; in TCRdb, only in-frame clones are kept and a portion is missing. The sample yields about 350,000 clones, around 88% seen once. As to treatment: roughly 18 received Ad26.COV2.S at low or high dose, single or two shots; several received placebo; per-sample allocation not given. Sampling happened 63 days after the first vaccine or placebo injection. The sample here was peripheral blood, taken in a trial of Ad26.COV2.S vaccine versus placebo. These receptors were obtained from a person aged 18-65 years who received the Ad26.COV2.S COVID-19 vaccine or a placebo.

This clone occurred a few times. The chain uses TRBV9 and TRBJ1-1; D possibly corresponds to TRBD1 (5 bases). This CDR3 has 13 amino acids. Germline CDR1 reads SGDLS; CDR2 reads YYNGEE. V lost 6 bases to trimming and J lost 5 bases, with 14 bases between them. As DNA, the CDR3 is TGTGCCAGCACCGGCCCGGGGGATACTGAAGCTTTCTTT. Protein product: CASTGPGDTEAFF.

J is TRBJ2-4 and V is TRBV4-3; perhaps TRBD2 as D (6 bases). The germline gives CDR1 LGHNA, CDR2 YSLEER. V was shortened by 1 base and J by 9 bases, with 13 bases between the two germline ends. The CDR3 contains 14 residues. The CDR3 sequence: CASSQGFTEGIQYF. The CDR3 nucleotides read TGCGCCAGCAGCCAAGGGTTCACGGAGGGCATTCAGTACTTC.

The rearrangement joins TRBV28 to TRBJ1-1; 10 nucleotides line up with TRBD1. This CDR3 spans 13 amino acids. The J segment lost 7 bases and the V segment lost 6 bases, leaving 5 bases of the junction unmatched. Per germline, CDR1 MDHEN and CDR2 SYDVKM. CDR3 amino acids: CASRGQGMGEAFF. CDR3 DNA sequence: TGTGCCAGCAGGGGACAGGGGATGGGTGAAGCTTTCTTT.

The gene calls are TRBV4-3 and TRBJ2-7, with a tentative D call TRBD1 (5 bases). V was trimmed by 0 bases and J by 0 bases, leaving 9 bases between them. The CDR3 contains 15 residues. In germline, CDR1 is LGHNA, CDR2 YSLEER. The CDR3 DNA is TGCGCCAGCAGCCAAGATGGACACTACTCCTACGAGCAGTACTTC. Protein product: CASSQDGHYSYEQYF.

The chain recombines TRBV6-2 or TRBV6-3 with TRBJ2-4; unclear D gene. Between the trimmed V and J ends, which lost 3 bases and 1 base, there was a span of 7 bases. From germline, CDR1 is MNHEY and CDR2 SVGEGT. The CDR3 contains 14 residues. Here the CDR3 DNA reads TGTGCCAGCAGTTATGGTGGGGCCAAAAACATTCAGTACTTC. It is translated as CASSYGGAKNIQYF.

This chain connects TRBV4-1 to TRBJ2-1; D is ambiguous. V dropped 0 bases and J dropped 15 bases, with 15 bases sitting between them. The germline V gene has CDR1 MGHRA and CDR2 YSYEKL. The CDR3 totals 13 residues. CDR3 DNA: TGCGCCAGCAGCCAAGATCGTTTCCTCCAATTGTTCTTC. It codes for CASSQDRFLQLFF.

V usage is TRBV2 and J usage is TRBJ2-1; 8 nucleotides line up with TRBD1. Trimming removed 4 bases from V and 4 bases from J; junction bases left unmatched: 9. Per germline, CDR1 SNHLY and CDR2 FYNNEI. This CDR3 comprises 16 residues. The CDR3 DNA follows: TGTGCCAGCAGTGGACTTGGGACAGGCAATTACAATGAGCAGTTCTTC. It yields the protein CASSGLGTGNYNEQFF.

This chain joins TRBV27 and TRBJ2-2; maybe TRBD2 (6 bases). The CDR3 length is 15 residues. V lost 5 bases and J 7 bases, leaving 17 bases between the germline ends. The germline V gene has CDR1 MNHEY and CDR2 SMNVEV (reference sequence). The CDR3 DNA is TGTGCCAGCAGTCGCCGGGACTCCGGAGGCGGGGAGCTGTTTTTT. This translates into CASSRRDSGGGELFF.

This clone was counted a few times. This chain connects TRBV5-8 to TRBJ1-4; D gene uncertain. Trimming shortened V by 0 bases and J by 2 bases, and 23 bases separated the two germline ends. The CDR3 extends over 20 amino acids. Germline V lookup: CDR1 SGHTS, CDR2 YDEGEE. CDR3 nucleotide sequence: TGTGCCAGCAGCTTGGGCCCCCGTTCAGCCCACACCATTACTAATGAAAAACTGTTTTTT. This translates into CASSLGPRSAHTITNEKLFF.

The CDR3 loop is CASSPTSTGELFF. The CDR3 nucleotides read TGTGCCAGCAGCCCAACATCAACCGGGGAGCTGTTTTTT. The chain joins TRBV7-3 to TRBJ2-2; D ambiguous. Germline CDR1 SGHTA, CDR2 FQGTGA. Trimming left V 5 bases short and J 5 bases short, with 9 bases between. The CDR3 totals 13 residues. The full variable domain, with the rest looked up from reference TRBV7-3 and TRBJ2-2, is GAGVSQTPSNKVTEKGKYVELRCDPISGHTALYWYRQSLGQGPEFLIYFQGTGAADDSGLPNDRFFAVRPEGSVSTLKIQRTERGDSAVYLCASSPTSTGELFFGEGSRLTVL.

This clone was detected once. The chain has TRBV6-2 or TRBV6-3 and TRBJ2-7; 9 nucleotides line up with TRBD1. V lost 2 bases to trimming and J lost 3 bases; unmatched junction nucleotides: 5. The CDR3 sequence is 15 residues long. Germline-derived CDR1 and CDR2 are MNHEY and SVGEGT. CDR3 DNA: TGTGCCAGCAGTTACCCGGGACAGGGTAACTACGAGCAGTACTTC. It codes for CASSYPGQGNYEQYF.

The J gene is TRBJ1-1, the V gene TRBV5-1; D is perhaps TRBD1 (5 bases). This CDR3 region has 15 residues. The germline CDR1 and CDR2 sequences are SGHRS and YFSETQ. The V end lost 2 bases, the J end lost 1 base, and 12 bases lay between the germline ends. The CDR3 DNA sequence: TGCGCCAGCAGCTTAGAATGGGGACGGAACACTGAAGCTTTCTTT. Its translation: CASSLEWGRNTEAFF.

The V gene is TRBV28, the J gene TRBJ2-1; no clear D. Trimming pared 6 bases from V and 4 bases from J, leaving 4 bases between. CDR3 length: 11 residues. Per the germline V gene, CDR1 is MDHEN and CDR2 is SYDVKM. The CDR3 DNA reads as TGTGCCAGCAGCCTTTACAATGAGCAGTTCTTC. This codes for CASSLYNEQFF.

The chain links TRBV20-1 to TRBJ2-7; D perhaps matches TRBD2 (6 bases). The CDR3 extends over 11 amino acids. Between the trimmed V and J ends, which lost 6 bases and 6 bases, there was a span of 12 bases. CDR1 DFQATT and CDR2 SNEGSKA come from the germline V gene (reference sequence). CDR3 in DNA: TGCAGTGCACCCTGGGGAGGCGAGCAGTACTTC. This sequence encodes CSAPWGGEQYF.

This chain uses TRBV7-8 with TRBJ2-1; possibly TRBD1 for D (5 bases). The V end was cut by 5 bases, the J end by 7 bases, with 15 bases between. The CDR3 has 14 amino acids. Germline CDR1 SGHVS, CDR2 FQNEAQ. The CDR3 loop is CASSPQRRGNEQFF. As DNA, the CDR3 is TGTGCCAGCAGCCCTCAACGAAGGGGAAATGAGCAGTTCTTC.

This CDR3 reads CASSSGRGNSGNTIYF. The CDR3 nucleotides read TGCGCCAGCAGCTCGGGAAGGGGGAACTCTGGAAACACCATATATTTT. The V gene is TRBV5-1, the J gene TRBJ1-3, with D tentatively TRBD1 (6 bases). The ends were cut back, 3 bases at V and 0 bases at J, with 13 bases in the middle. The CDR3 has 16 residues. Germline V gene lookup returns CDR1 SGHRS and CDR2 YFSETQ. Looking up the rest from reference TRBV5-1 and TRBJ1-3 gives the full variable domain: KAGVTQTPRYLIKTRGQQVTLSCSPISGHRSVSWYQQTPGQGLQFLFEYFSETQRNKGNFPGRFSGRQFSNSRSEMNVSTLELGDSALYLCASSSGRGNSGNTIYFGEGSWLTVV.

The chain recombines TRBV4-1 with TRBJ1-3; D is unresolved. Trimming cost V 2 bases and J 0 bases, with 14 bases left between them. CDR1 is MGHRA and CDR2 is YSYEKL in the germline V gene. The CDR3 loop spans 17 amino acids. The CDR3 region is CASSQLFSALSGNTIYF. The CDR3 DNA is TGCGCCAGCAGCCAACTTTTCTCAGCTCTCTCTGGAAACACCATATATTTT.

The CDR3 coding sequence is TGTGCCACCAGTGTTCCGACAGGAGATAATTCACCCCTCCACTTT. This translates into CATSVPTGDNSPLHF. This rearrangement joins TRBV24-1 to TRBJ1-6, with D possibly being TRBD1 (6 bases). The CDR3 runs to 15 residues. Trimming pared 5 bases from V and 5 bases from J, leaving 12 bases between. Germline values: CDR1 KGHDR, CDR2 SFDVKD.

The table lists this clone with many counts. The CDR3 coding sequence is TGTGCCAGCAGTCCCTCCGGGACAGTGAACAATCAGCCCCAGCATTTT. Its protein product is CASSPSGTVNNQPQHF. The chain couples TRBV28 to TRBJ1-5; 7 positions match TRBD1. V was pared by 5 bases and J by 3 bases, with 10 bases of the junction left unmatched. Germline V gene data show CDR1 as MDHEN and CDR2 as SYDVKM. The CDR3 runs to 16 residues.

The chain carries TRBV30 and TRBJ2-7, with 8 bases lining up with TRBD2. The CDR3 contains 15 residues. The V and J ends lost 5 bases and 4 bases, in that order; junction bases with no gene match: 13. Germline V gene data show CDR1 as GTSNPN and CDR2 as SVGIG (reference sequence). The DNA of the CDR3 is TGTGCCTGGGAAGCGGGAGAATCCCGACGGTACGAGCAGTACTTC. This encodes CAWEAGESRRYEQYF.

The rearrangement uses TRBV9 and TRBJ1-1; D possibly corresponds to TRBD1 (5 bases). V gave up 3 bases and J gave up 13 bases, with 22 bases separating them. Germline CDR1 and CDR2: SGDLS and YYNGEE. This CDR3 spans 14 amino acids. The CDR3 loop is CASSAQTVGEKVFF. The CDR3, as DNA: TGTGCCAGCAGCGCCCAGACAGTAGGAGAGAAGGTTTTCTTT. Variable domain in full (rest from reference TRBV9 and TRBJ1-1): DSGVTQTPKHLITATGQRVTLRCSPRSGDLSVYWYQQSLDQGLQFLIQYYNGEERAKGNILERFSAQQFPDLHSELNLSSLELGDSALYFCASSAQTVGEKVFFGQGTRLTVV.

The chain has TRBV5-1 and TRBJ2-1; no definite D call. From germline, CDR1 is SGHRS and CDR2 YFSETQ. The CDR3 covers 14 residues. V lost 6 bases and J lost 3, with 13 bases in between. The chain's CDR3 is CASIRELGYNEQFF. CDR3 sequence (DNA): TGCGCCAGCATCAGAGAGTTGGGCTACAATGAGCAGTTCTTC.

This clone has a handful of counts. V and J are TRBV20-1 and TRBJ2-3, with D possibly matching TRBD2 (6 bases). Trimming pared 3 bases from V and 1 base from J, leaving 17 bases between. Germline V gene sequence: CDR1 DFQATT, CDR2 SNEGSKA (reference sequence). This CDR3 region has 16 residues. The chain's CDR3 is CSASGGIDVGTDTQYF. The CDR3 DNA sequence: TGCAGTGCTAGTGGGGGGATTGATGTCGGCACAGATACGCAGTATTTT.

The genes are TRBV5-1 and TRBJ1-2; maybe TRBD1 (6 bases). CDR3 size: 15 residues. V shed 0 bases and J shed 4 bases, with 13 bases lying between them. Germline assignment: CDR1 SGHRS and CDR2 YFSETQ. The CDR3 protein is CASSLEGGTAYGYTF. CDR3 sequence (DNA): TGCGCCAGCAGCTTGGAGGGGGGAACTGCCTATGGCTACACCTTC.

This clone was seen a single time. The J gene is TRBJ2-7, the V gene TRBV6-6; 7 bases map to TRBD2. This CDR3 spans 14 amino acids. Trimming at V came to 6 bases and at J to 7 bases, leaving 12 bases not matched to a gene. Looked up from germline, CDR1 is MNHNY and CDR2 is SVGAGI (reference sequence). The CDR3 loop is CASRPREGTGEQYF. The CDR3 coding sequence is TGTGCCAGCAGGCCCAGGGAGGGAACGGGGGAGCAGTACTTC.

The genes are TRBV3-1 (or the pseudogene TRBV3-2) and TRBJ1-4; D unresolved. The V and J ends lost 1 base and 8 bases respectively, with 5 bases between them. Germline assignment: CDR1 LGHDT and CDR2 YNNKEL (reference sequence). CDR3 size: 12 residues. The DNA for the CDR3 is TGTGCCAGCAGCCAAGCGAGGGAAAAACTGTTTTTT. Residues: CASSQAREKLFF.

In its sample, this clone was seen once. The V call is TRBV7-2, the J call TRBJ2-7; 8 bases are shared with TRBD1. From germline, CDR1 is SGHTA and CDR2 FQGNSA. The CDR3 totals 14 residues. The junction had 9 bases not matched to a gene; V was cut back by 4 bases and J by 7 bases. The CDR3 is CASSSTGALGEQYF. CDR3 in DNA: TGTGCCAGCAGCTCGACAGGGGCCCTGGGGGAGCAGTACTTC. The full variable domain, rest sourced from reference TRBV7-2 and TRBJ2-7, is GAGVSQSPSNKVTEKGKDVELRCDPISGHTALYWYRQSLGQGLEFLIYFQGNSAPDKSGLPSDRFSAERTGGSVSTLTIQRTQQEDSAVYLCASSSTGALGEQYFGPGTRLTVT.

CDR3 nucleotides: TGTGCCAGCAGTTTATCAACCGGGACAGGGTCCTACGAGCAGTACTTC. Translating it yields CASSLSTGTGSYEQYF. This rearrangement joins TRBV28 to TRBJ2-7; 9 nucleotides match TRBD1. This CDR3 is 16 amino acids long. Trimming at V came to 1 base and at J to 1 base, leaving 5 bases not matched to a gene. The V gene's germline CDR1 is MDHEN and CDR2 SYDVKM.